Sequencing of this T cell receptor (beta chain) was carried out in a study of shared clonotypes between healthy human individuals (dated by TCRdb to the early 2020s). The study in broad terms: The cohort comprised two women and a few men aged 18 to 49 years. To increase sequencing depth and limit assay-specific biases, TCR repertoire library preparation and sequencing were carried out by different laboratories using diverse techniques. Each donor's leukapheresis produced roughly between roughly 0.85 and 9 billion PBMCs. For each donor, three plates each were used for CD4 naive and CD4 memory, two plates were used for CD8 naive, and one plate was used for CD8 memory. To estimate repertoire size and how much clonotype sharing occurs between individuals, the study deeply sequenced the blood TCR repertoires of roughly 5 healthy adults.

Overall study outcomes, separate from this receptor: Compared with non-shared clonotypes, the clonotypes found in all four sorted-subset donors had higher generation probabilities. Based on pairwise subsampling, the degree of clonotype sharing among donors was expected to be affected by sequencing depth. Approximately 5% of naive CD4, 3.5% of naive CD8, 2% to 2.5% of memory CD4, and 0.35% to 0.4% of memory CD8 clonotypes were shared across a few donors. Naive subsets generally had larger estimated clonotype richness than memory subsets. Sampling was restricted to blood, and TCR repertoires in tissue are likely to differ from TCR repertoires in blood. Even with the large sequencing depth, rarefaction of the sorted-subset datasets indicated that sequencing was incomplete. Because the study included a small number of donors, the genetic and exposure-history diversity represented was limited.

This clone was picked up one time. Its target antigen remains unknown. Base qualities are not recorded, but no much larger clone differs from it by a single base. Using the deep immunoSEQ assay, multiplex PCR amplified TCR CDR3 regions from genomic DNA. Genomic DNA extracted from each cell subset was distributed evenly over all wells of several immunoSEQ 96-well plates, and each plate served as one replicate. For sorted subsets, each replicate PCR was loaded with 200 ng genomic DNA, equivalent to about 30,000 T cell genomes. Purified libraries were quantified with a Qubit 3.0 fluorometer, sized on a Bioanalyzer 2100, and re-quantified with the KAPA Library Quantification kit. Every immunoSEQ 96-well plate was sequenced on a dedicated single-read 150-cycle Illumina NextSeq 550 flow cell. Per the source publication's procedure: The immunoSEQ output contained only junctional sequences without quality scores, so filtering could not match that applied to full-length reads. To assign V/J genes and CDR3, sequences were annotated against IMGT germline references using PyIR, a Python wrapper for IgBLAST v1.9. Any read was removed if the V/J assignment was weak (E-value above 1e-6), the CDR3 was missing, or the read contained stop codons, out-of-frame junctions, or ambiguous translated residues. V3J clonotypes were defined as sequences sharing the same inferred V gene, J gene, and CDR3 amino acid sequence. Percentage overlap between repertoires was calculated by dividing the number of shared unique clonotypes by the size of the smaller repertoire. Repertoire richness was assessed with RTK rarefaction, the Chao1 estimator, and Recon v2.1 estimates of unobserved clonotypes. For all TCRbeta clonotypes obtained by the gDNA method from a few donors, generation probabilities were computed with OLGA. This immuneACCESS table, as held by TCRdb, lists in-frame sequences with V and J called but not all clones. Of the missing ones, under half trace to an unresolved V gene in checked studies; the others have no known cause. That table gives V, J and clone size, and the DNA gave D and trimming. The sample yields 2,100,000 or so clones; 90% to 96% were counted once. Together, the top ten hold less than 0.15% of the sample.

V is trimmed back by 3 bases and J by 5 bases, and the junction contains 10 bases that no gene match accounts for. Including cysteine and phenylalanine, the CDR3 has 15 amino acids. Only the CDR3 region is kept as DNA, spanning 45 bases read in frame from base 1. From a lookup of the germline V gene, CDR1 and CDR2 are SGHVS and FQNEAQ. The donors were healthy, HIV-negative adults with no recently reported acute infections or vaccinations. Every donor was a Caucasian adult living in Nashville, Tennessee, USA. Magnetic negative selection was used to enrich CD4+ T cells, after which naive cells were positively selected on CD45RA and the negative fraction became the memory subset. Blood was collected by leukapheresis, and PBMCs were isolated by Ficoll-Histopaque density gradient centrifugation and then cryopreserved in liquid nitrogen vapor phase. Purity and quantity of every magnetically sorted T cell population were checked by analytical flow cytometry. Genomic DNA was isolated from each sorted fraction and quantified by UV absorbance on a Nanodrop 2000c.

Material: naive CD4+ T cells sorted from blood. Sample cell subset or site, as interpreted from the label and publication: CD45RA+ positively selected. The TCR was taken from a man younger than 30 in good health. The sequence links TRBV7-8 to TRBJ2-7; TRBD1 aligns with 7 central bases. The nucleotides read TGTGCCAGCAGCTTTACAGGGGTACTGAGAGACGAGCAGTACTTC. This sequence encodes CASSFTGVLRDEQYF.